This is a list of T cell receptor beta chains from one sample in a study of cytomegalovirus exposure and HLA in healthy donors. Libraries were prepared by immunoSEQ multiplex PCR; TCRdb keeps only in-frame clonotypes and omits some of them. The repertoire holds about 160,000 clones, roughly three quarters seen once, with over 1.1% in the top ten. The sequenced sample was PBMCs. These receptors were obtained from a man aged 60-69 years in good health and CMV-seronegative. The CDR3 runs from the conserved cysteine through the conserved F or W. The D gene is left open where the match is weak. Size is omitted from some rows. Given values are once, few, many or a class for expanded clones.

>.|.|14|TRBJ1-2|TRBV6-1
CASSSAGEGIGYTF
TGTGCCAGCAGTTCCGCCGGCGAGGGTATCGGCTACACCTTC
>.|TRBD2|16|TRBJ2-5|TRBV11-1
CASSLATSGGQETQYF
TGTGCCAGCAGCTTAGCGACTAGCGGGGGGCAAGAGACCCAGTACTTC
>once|TRBD2|16|TRBJ2-3|TRBV2
CASRGSSGRASGTQYF
TGTGCCAGCAGGGGTAGTAGCGGGAGGGCCTCGGGTACGCAGTATTTT
>.|TRBD1|15|TRBJ2-3|TRBV5-1
CASSHGTGGADTQYF
TGCGCCAGCAGCCATGGGACAGGGGGCGCAGATACGCAGTATTTT
>.|TRBD1|16|TRBJ2-3|TRBV29-1
CSVVRDRVFATDTQYF
TGCAGCGTCGTCCGGGACAGGGTTTTCGCAACAGATACGCAGTATTTT
>.|TRBD2|17|TRBJ2-1|TRBV11-2
CASSLAVRGGPGDEQFF
TGTGCCAGCAGCTTAGCGGTGCGGGGGGGCCCTGGGGATGAGCAGTTCTTC
>few|TRBD2|16|TRBJ2-1|TRBV7-9
CSSSLGLADAYNEQFF
TGTTCCAGCAGCTTAGGACTAGCGGACGCCTACAATGAGCAGTTCTTC
>.|.|14|TRBJ1-5|TRBV12-1
CASRSKQANQPQHF
TGTGCCAGCAGGTCTAAGCAGGCTAATCAGCCCCAGCATTTT
>.|TRBD2|16|TRBJ2-7|TRBV7-9
CASSLGPLAGSYEQYF
TGTGCCAGCAGCTTAGGTCCCCTAGCGGGCTCCTACGAGCAGTACTTC
>.|.|14|TRBJ1-1|TRBV9
CASSFRTEGTEAFF
TGTGCCAGCAGCTTTAGGACAGAGGGCACTGAAGCTTTCTTT
>.|.|13|TRBJ2-2|TRBV5-4
CASSLAFMGELFF
TGTGCCAGCAGCTTGGCCTTTATGGGGGAGCTGTTTTTT
>.|TRBD2|16|TRBJ2-3|TRBV18
CASSSGLAGGPDTQYF
TGTGCCAGCTCATCAGGACTAGCGGGGGGGCCAGATACGCAGTATTTT
>.|.|16|TRBJ2-7|TRBV5-5
CASSGASGWYAYEQYF
TGTGCCAGCAGTGGGGCTTCAGGGTGGTACGCCTACGAGCAGTACTTC
>.|TRBD2|14|TRBJ2-2|TRBV7-2
CASRIPSGRGELFF
TGTGCCAGCAGAATACCTAGCGGTCGCGGGGAGCTGTTTTTT
>once|.|13|TRBJ1-1|TRBV14
CASSLNMNTEAFF
TGTGCCAGCAGCCTCAACATGAACACTGAAGCTTTCTTT